These T cell receptor beta chains were read from a single sample in a study of T cells after posttransplantation cyclophosphamide. This table comes from immunoSEQ multiplex PCR, and its TCRdb copy is limited to in-frame clones, with some not included. Of some 30,000 clones listed, roughly 91% are singletons. Sequenced: naive CD4+ T cells sorted from blood. The receptors derive from a young man in good health and a related stem cell transplant donor. The CDR3 runs from the conserved cysteine through the conserved F or W.

CASTAAGGSYNEQFF,TRBV28,TRBJ2-1
CASSYADTSYEQYF,TRBV6-5,TRBJ2-7
CASSQETLVNSPLHF,TRBV4-1,TRBJ1-6
CASSRQGAQYF,TRBV28,TRBJ2-7
CASSGGQGRYEQYF,TRBV2,TRBJ2-7
CASGTGYSTDTQYF,TRBV5-1,TRBJ2-3
CASSELQGANTGELFF,TRBV6-1,TRBJ2-2
CASSSAGQGGVGSNQPQHF,TRBV28,TRBJ1-5
CASSSDRQGSSAFF,TRBV28,TRBJ1-1
CSARTIPEAFF,TRBV20-1,TRBJ1-1
CASGFGGTGELFF,TRBV12-5,TRBJ2-2
CASSSQISTDNQPQHF,TRBV4-1,TRBJ1-5
CASSSDGHRVTEAFF,TRBV7-2,TRBJ1-1
CASSLDPYETQYF,TRBV7-9,TRBJ2-5
CASSRLQGGNQPQHF,TRBV28,TRBJ1-5
CATSRQGPNTGELFF,TRBV5-1,TRBJ2-2